Listed below are T cell receptor beta chains from one sample, sequenced in a study of cytomegalovirus exposure and HLA in healthy donors. Only in-frame clones appear in the TCRdb table, and some are missing; sequencing was by immunoSEQ multiplex PCR. The sample shows around 90,000 clones, roughly 80% of them seen only once. The sequenced sample was PBMCs. The receptors originated from a woman aged 18-35 years in good health and CMV-seropositive. The CDR3 runs from the conserved cysteine through the conserved F or W. Each record gives: J gene, D gene, V gene, clone size, CDR3 protein, CDR3 DNA. A D gene is named only where the DNA matches it firmly. Rows give clone size only sometimes, using once, few, many, or a class for an expanded clone.

TRBJ1-1	TRBD1	TRBV28	-	CASRTGGPGTEAFF	TGTGCCAGCAGAACAGGGGGCCCGGGCACTGAAGCTTTCTTT
TRBJ1-4	-	TRBV6-1	-	CASSEAWGAPEKLFF	TGTGCCAGCAGTGAAGCTTGGGGAGCCCCCGAAAAACTGTTTTTT
TRBJ2-7	-	TRBV19	-	CASSPTRLPYEQYF	TGTGCCAGTAGTCCGACACGCCTCCCTTACGAGCAGTACTTC
TRBJ2-1	-	TRBV9	-	CASSGGVSPYNEQFF	TGTGCCAGCAGCGGGGGAGTAAGCCCCTACAATGAGCAGTTCTTC
TRBJ2-2	-	TRBV5-6	-	CASSFLGGSTGELFF	TGTGCCAGCAGCTTCCTGGGGGGATCCACCGGGGAGCTGTTTTTT
TRBJ1-2	TRBD1	TRBV6-5	many	CASSPRDSSYGYTF	TGTGCCAGCAGTCCCCGGGACAGCAGCTATGGCTACACCTTC
TRBJ1-6	-	TRBV11-2	-	CASRKQGGGNSPLHF	TGTGCCAGCAGAAAACAGGGTGGCGGTAATTCACCCCTCCACTTT
TRBJ1-4	-	TRBV2	-	CASSERLGGPTNEKLFF	TGTGCCAGCAGTGAAAGGTTGGGAGGCCCAACTAATGAAAAACTGTTTTTT
TRBJ2-5	-	TRBV11-2	-	CASSFMTGGETQYF	TGTGCCAGCAGCTTTATGACCGGGGGAGAGACCCAGTACTTC
TRBJ2-1	TRBD2	TRBV4-2	once	CASSQGLAGGTPTYNEQFF	TGTGCCAGCAGCCAAGGGCTAGCGGGGGGGACCCCAACCTACAATGAGCAGTTCTTC
TRBJ2-7	TRBD2	TRBV4-2	-	CASSQGGGTHEQYF	TGTGCCAGCAGCCAAGGGGGGGGGACTCACGAGCAGTACTTC
TRBJ1-2	-	TRBV30	-	CAWGAGQGYGYTF	TGTGCCTGGGGGGCCGGGCAGGGCTATGGCTACACCTTC
TRBJ2-3	TRBD2	TRBV9	-	CASSGSGGGSTDTQYF	TGTGCCAGCAGCGGTAGCGGGGGGGGTAGCACAGATACGCAGTATTTT
TRBJ2-1	TRBD2	TRBV27	-	CATIAGGPGNEQFF	TGTGCCACCATAGCGGGGGGGCCGGGAAATGAGCAGTTCTTC
TRBJ1-4	-	TRBV28	-	CASSPLTPGSSTNEKLFF	TGTGCCAGCAGTCCGCTAACCCCGGGTTCTTCAACTAATGAAAAACTGTTTTTT
TRBJ1-4	TRBD1	TRBV2	-	CASSLDRRGDEKLFF	TGTGCCAGCAGTCTGGACAGGCGTGGGGATGAAAAACTGTTTTTT
TRBJ1-1	-	TRBV5-6	-	CASSRGRSDTEAFF	TGTGCCAGCAGCCGTGGGAGGTCGGACACTGAAGCTTTCTTT
TRBJ1-6	TRBD1	TRBV25-1	few	CASSETGNSPLHF	TGTGCCAGCAGTGAGACAGGGAATTCACCCCTCCACTTT
TRBJ2-5	-	TRBV10-3	-	CAISESTEGSGTQYF	TGTGCCATCAGTGAGTCTACAGAAGGGAGTGGGACCCAGTACTTC
TRBJ1-1	-	TRBV28	-	CASSLGSPETEAFF	TGTGCCAGCAGTTTAGGGAGCCCGGAGACTGAAGCTTTCTTT
TRBJ2-7	TRBD2	TRBV29-1	-	CSVAGTSGYEQYF	TGCAGCGTTGCCGGGACTAGCGGCTACGAGCAGTACTTC
TRBJ1-2	-	TRBV6-5	-	CASSYSYRQGYGYTF	TGTGCCAGCAGTTACTCGTACAGGCAGGGGTACGGCTACACCTTC
TRBJ2-3	-	TRBV18	-	CASSPRTEKSTDTQYF	TGTGCCAGCTCACCACGAACGGAGAAAAGCACAGATACGCAGTATTTT
TRBJ2-1	TRBD2	TRBV19	-	CASSTTGGANNEQFF	TGTGCCAGTAGTACAACGGGGGGGGCGAACAATGAGCAGTTCTTC
TRBJ2-3	TRBD2	TRBV4-1	-	CASSPRRSSGEPDTQYF	TGCGCCAGCAGCCCCCGACGGTCCAGCGGGGAGCCAGATACGCAGTATTTT
TRBJ1-5	TRBD1	TRBV5-1	-	CASSSWTGAPQPQHF	TGCGCCAGCAGCTCCTGGACAGGGGCCCCTCAGCCCCAGCATTTT
TRBJ2-3	TRBD2	TRBV19	-	CASTFSGDRTDTQYF	TGTGCCAGTACCTTTAGCGGGGATCGCACAGATACGCAGTATTTT